This T cell receptor (beta chain) was recovered during a study of molecular identifiers for immune sequencing clone quantification. The germline V gene encodes CDR1 LNHDA and CDR2 SQIVND (reference sequence). Trimming cost V 10 bases and J 8 bases; bases outside gene matches: 7. The CDR3 runs to 13 residues. TCRdb reprocessed the PCR reads via MiXCR and lists one record per CDR3 protein. The table includes approximately 680,000 distinct CDR3 sequences, about 25% detected once. This clonotype was seen more than once but under ten times. Its specificity is not known. Findings of the study overall: Highly expanded clone sizes could be underestimated by identical TCR molecules that share a barcode.

Sequencing used naive CD8+ T cells from blood, with Jurkat cell RNA spiked in. Subset: FACS-sorted CD8+CD4-CCR7+CD45RA+ naive T cells. This TCR was sampled from a human donor in good health. Some libraries in this study had Jurkat cell RNA spiked in. The rearrangement uses TRBV19 and TRBJ2-1; 11 bases map to TRBD1. Written as DNA, the CDR3 is TGTGCCACGACTGGACAGGGGGCCGATGAGCAGTTCTTC. As protein: CATTGQGADEQFF.